One T cell receptor beta chain is described in this entry. In the source study's methods: Amplification with reference gene primers provided the estimates of nucleated cell counts. Sequencing used immunoSEQ multiplex PCR; TCRdb keeps in-frame clones, though not all of them. Clone size and V and J calls were adopted from that table, with D and trimming inferred from the DNA. The table lists roughly 80,000 clones, 75% to 85% of them singletons. These data originate in a study of blood T cell repertoires in COVID-19. Study context: COVID-19 samples collected from the United States, Italy and Spain covered acute and convalescent phases. The cDNA or gDNA used as material had been derived from T cells, B-cell-depleted T cells, or PBMCs.

CDR3 size: 14 residues. Germline V gene lookup returns CDR1 GTSNPN and CDR2 SVGIG (reference sequence). Trimming shortened V by 4 bases and J by 1 base, and 8 bases separated the two germline ends. The V call is TRBV30, the J call TRBJ2-6, with D tentatively TRBD1 (6 bases). The sample consisted of peripheral blood. The TCR comes from an elderly woman with acute or convalescent COVID-19. CDR3: CAWIQGSGANVLTF. CDR3 nucleotide sequence: TGTGCCTGGATCCAGGGGTCTGGGGCCAACGTCCTGACTTTC. Using reference TRBV30 and TRBJ2-6 for the parts outside the CDR3, the full variable domain is SQTIHQWPATLVQPVGSPLSLECTVEGTSNPNLYWYRQAAGRGLQLLFYSVGIGQISSEVPQNLSASRPQDRQFILSSKKLLLSDSGFYLCAWIQGSGANVLTFGAGSRLTVL.